These 9 T cell receptor beta chains came from one sample sequenced in a study of blood T cells in healthy people across ages. The use of a sample-barcoded 5' primer and a J-beta primer mix characterized a second PCR of about 7 to 12 cycles. TCRdb analysed the 5' RACE reads with MiXCR anew, one entry per CDR3 protein. The profile shows about 570,000 distinct CDR3 sequences, roughly 29% of them singletons. Sequenced material: blood. These TCRs come from a woman aged 70-85 years in good health.

The chain carries TRBV24-1 and TRBJ2-3; 10 positions agree with TRBD2. Germline CDR1 is KGHDR and CDR2 is SFDVKD. Trimming took 3 bases from V and 3 from J; bases not matched to a gene: 8. CDR3 length: 17 residues. CDR3 DNA: TGTGCCACCAGTGATGTCCGTAGCGGGGGGACGACAGATACGCAGTATTTT. As protein: CATSDVRSGGTTDTQYF.

The J gene is TRBJ1-4, the V gene TRBV6-1, with a weak D call TRBD1 (6 bases). The CDR3 sequence is 16 residues long. Trimming took off 6 bases at V and 0 bases at J, with 14 bases between the two ends. Looked up from germline, CDR1 is MNHNS and CDR2 is SASEGT. The CDR3 loop is CASSRTGIPTNEKLFF. The CDR3 DNA is TGTGCCAGCAGCCGAACAGGGATCCCAACTAATGAAAAACTGTTTTTT.

This rearrangement joins TRBV20-1 to TRBJ2-4, with no clear D. Trimming pared 4 bases from V and 1 base from J, leaving 14 bases between. The CDR3 loop spans 15 amino acids. Germline V CDR1 and CDR2: DFQATT, SNEGSKA (reference sequence). CDR3 region: CSATTGSGAKNIQYF. DNA for the CDR3: TGCAGTGCTACCACCGGCAGTGGGGCCAAAAACATTCAGTACTTC.

The chain is built from TRBV7-2 and TRBJ2-3, with D possibly matching TRBD1 (6 bases). The V gene lost 5 bases and the J gene lost 4 bases, with 19 bases spanning the gap. Germline values: CDR1 SGHTA, CDR2 FQGNSA. This CDR3 has 16 amino acids. CDR3 amino acids: CASSDGTFRPSDTQYF. The CDR3 bases are TGTGCCAGCAGCGACGGGACATTCCGACCGTCAGATACGCAGTATTTT. The full variable domain, with the rest looked up from reference TRBV7-2 and TRBJ2-3, is GAGVSQSPSNKVTEKGKDVELRCDPISGHTALYWYRQSLGQGLEFLIYFQGNSAPDKSGLPSDRFSAERTGGSVSTLTIQRTQQEDSAVYLCASSDGTFRPSDTQYFGPGTRLTVL.

The rearrangement uses TRBV27 and TRBJ2-7; D not certain. The CDR3 has 14 residues. The V end lost 0 bases, the J end lost 2 bases, and 8 bases lay between the germline ends. Germline CDR1 MNHEY, CDR2 SMNVEV (reference sequence). The CDR3 coding sequence is TGTGCCAGCAGTTTATCGGACGGACCCTACGAGCAGTACTTC. Translation: CASSLSDGPYEQYF.

The rearrangement joins TRBV7-2 to TRBJ1-2; D perhaps matches TRBD1 (5 bases). The CDR3 contains 15 residues. Germline values: CDR1 SGHTA, CDR2 FQGNSA. V lost 1 base and J 8 bases, leaving 17 bases between the germline ends. This CDR3 reads CASSLEGTGGRGYTF. CDR3 nucleotide sequence: TGTGCCAGCAGCTTAGAGGGTACCGGGGGTAGGGGCTACACCTTC. Based on the CDR3 plus reference TRBV7-2 and TRBJ1-2, the full variable domain is GAGVSQSPSNKVTEKGKDVELRCDPISGHTALYWYRQSLGQGLEFLIYFQGNSAPDKSGLPSDRFSAERTGGSVSTLTIQRTQQEDSAVYLCASSLEGTGGRGYTFGSGTRLTVV.

The chain joins TRBV4-2 to TRBJ2-5; D not certain. CDR1 and CDR2 from the germline V gene are LGHNA and YNFKEQ. This CDR3 region has 16 residues. V lost 1 base to trimming and J lost 1 base, with 13 bases between them. As DNA, the CDR3 is TGTGCCAGCAGCCAAGGTTCGAGCCTGGGCCAAGAGACCCAGTACTTC. It is translated as CASSQGSSLGQETQYF.

In this sample, this clonotype turned up a few times. The V and J genes are TRBV7-2 and TRBJ2-3; D perhaps matches TRBD1 (6 bases). The CDR3 is made up of 14 amino acids. Germline loops: CDR1 SGHTA, CDR2 FQGNSA. Trimming took 2 bases from V and 6 from J, leaving 12 bases between them. The CDR3 DNA reads TGTGCCAGCAGCTTAATGGGGGCGGTTGATACGCAGTATTTT. Residues: CASSLMGAVDTQYF.

This clonotype was seen more than once but under ten times. The J gene is TRBJ2-6, the V gene TRBV6-5, with a possible D match to TRBD1 (5 bases). The length of the CDR3 is 16 residues. Looked up from germline, CDR1 is MNHEY and CDR2 is SVGAGI. V gave up 6 bases and J gave up 2 bases, with 14 bases separating them. The CDR3 DNA sequence: TGTGCCAGCAGCTATAAACCAGGGACTGGGGCCAACGTCCTGACTTTC. Protein: CASSYKPGTGANVLTF.